The 27 T cell receptor beta chains below all came from one sample that was sequenced in a study of identical twins. One entry per CDR3 protein, called by TCRdb with MiXCR from the 5' RACE reads. The sample shows some 1,600,000 distinct CDR3 sequences, about 32% of them seen only once. Sequencing was performed on cord blood. These TCRs come from a newborn girl in good health.

The V call is TRBV7-2, the J call TRBJ2-1; 7 bases fit TRBD1. The germline V gene has CDR1 SGHTA and CDR2 FQGNSA. V lost 5 bases to trimming and J lost 4 bases; unmatched junction nucleotides: 5. The CDR3 extends over 14 amino acids. The CDR3 here is CASSMDRRYNEQFF. Here the CDR3 DNA reads TGTGCCAGCAGCATGGACAGGAGATACAATGAGCAGTTCTTC.

With respect to this clonotype: A much larger clone differs from this one at a single base, so this may be a read error. The V gene is TRBV12-3 or TRBV12-4, the J gene TRBJ2-2, with a tentative D call TRBD1 (7 bases). This CDR3 is 14 amino acids long. The CDR3 sequence: CASSLRQGTGGLFF. DNA for the CDR3: TGTGCCAGCAGTTTACGACAGGGCACCGGGGGGCTGTTTTTT.

This chain links TRBV5-1 with TRBJ2-5; D uncertain. From germline, CDR1 is SGHRS and CDR2 YFSETQ. The CDR3 consists of 15 residues. The ends were cut back, 1 base at V and 5 bases at J, with 15 bases in the middle. The CDR3 nucleotides are TGCGCCAGCAGCTTGAAGGACCAGCCCTGGGAGACCCAGTACTTC. Translating gives CASSLKDQPWETQYF. Supplemented by reference TRBV5-1 and TRBJ2-5, the full variable domain reads KAGVTQTPRYLIKTRGQQVTLSCSPISGHRSVSWYQQTPGQGLQFLFEYFSETQRNKGNFPGRFSGRQFSNSRSEMNVSTLELGDSALYLCASSLKDQPWETQYFGPGTRLLVL.

This chain uses TRBV24-1 with TRBJ2-5, with a tentative D call TRBD2 (5 bases). Trimming removed 5 bases at V and 11 bases at J, with 14 bases between. The CDR3 extends over 12 amino acids. The V gene's germline CDR1 is KGHDR and CDR2 SFDVKD. CDR3 DNA sequence: TGTGCCACCAGTGTCGGGAACAATGAGCAGTACTTC. This gives the protein CATSVGNNEQYF.

The rearrangement links TRBV21-1 to TRBJ1-2; no DNA check was done on the table's D call, TRBD1. TRBV21-1 is recorded as a pseudogene. The CDR3 is made up of 14 amino acids. CDR3 sequence reads: CASSDQGKNYGYTF. Written as DNA, the CDR3 is TGTGCCAGCAGCGACCAGGGTAAAAACTATGGCTACACCTTC.

The rearrangement uses TRBV13 and TRBJ2-1, with TRBD2 matching over 15 bases. With V trimmed by 3 bases and J by 6 bases, 9 bases remained unmatched. CDR1 and CDR2 (germline): PRHDT, FYEKMQ (reference sequence). This CDR3 is built from 18 residues. The DNA for the CDR3 is TGTGCCAGCAGCTTGGGGACTAGCGGGAGGTGGCTGTCCAATGAGCAGTTCTTC. Translated, it gives CASSLGTSGRWLSNEQFF.

This clonotype was detected a few times. V and J are TRBV20-1 and TRBJ2-1, with 9 bases identical to TRBD2. J was trimmed by 9 bases and V by 1 base; bases with no gene match: 7. This CDR3 is 14 amino acids long. Per germline, CDR1 DFQATT and CDR2 SNEGSKA (reference sequence). CDR3 in DNA: TGCAGTGCTAGAGTCAGCGGGGGGCCCCCTGAGCAGTTCTTC. Its protein is CSARVSGGPPEQFF.

The CDR3 spells CASSLEVANSYEQYF. For the CDR3, the DNA is TGTGCCAGCAGCTTAGAGGTGGCAAATTCCTACGAGCAGTACTTC. The gene calls are TRBV7-2 and TRBJ2-7; no clear D gene. V gave up 1 base and J gave up 1 base, with 11 bases separating them. Germline V gene sequence: CDR1 SGHTA, CDR2 FQGNSA. This CDR3 contains 15 residues.

This clonotype turned up a few times. The genes are TRBV5-1 and TRBJ1-1, with 8 bases aligning to TRBD1. This CDR3 is 14 amino acids long. The ends lost 0 bases at V and 5 bases at J; junction bases unmatched: 3. Germline lookup yields CDR1 SGHRS and CDR2 YFSETQ. The CDR3 loop is CASSLAQGATEAFF. As DNA, the CDR3 is TGCGCCAGCAGCTTGGCGCAGGGGGCAACTGAAGCTTTCTTT.

This clonotype has a handful of counts. The gene calls are TRBV20-1 and TRBJ2-4; D possibly uses TRBD1 or TRBD2 (6 bases each). V was clipped by 3 bases and J by 1 base, with 10 bases between them. Germline V gives CDR1 DFQATT, CDR2 SNEGSKA (reference sequence). This CDR3 has 14 residues. The CDR3 sequence is CSARRGAAKNIQYF. As DNA, the CDR3 is TGCAGTGCTAGGAGGGGGGCGGCCAAAAACATTCAGTACTTC.

Only one count was recorded for this clonotype. One base away lies a much larger clone, so this may be a sequencing read error. This rearrangement joins TRBV12-3 or TRBV12-4 to TRBJ2-1; D gene unclear. This CDR3 spans 11 amino acids. Trimming stripped 8 bases from V and 2 bases from J, with 4 bases between. In nucleotides, the CDR3 is TGTGCCAGCGAGGCCTACAATGAGCAGTTCTTC. This translates into CASEAYNEQFF.

This sequence joins TRBV2 and TRBJ1-5, with 7 bases fitting TRBD1. Trimming cost V 6 bases and J 6 bases; bases outside gene matches: 11. Per the germline V gene, CDR1 is SNHLY and CDR2 is FYNNEI. This CDR3 has 15 amino acids. The DNA for the CDR3 is TGTGCCAGCAGCCTTAGGGGACAGTGGACTCAGCCCCAGCATTTT. Translating it yields CASSLRGQWTQPQHF.

The gene calls are TRBV5-1 and TRBJ1-5; 9 bases agree with TRBD1. The CDR3 extends over 15 amino acids. Trimming at V came to 0 bases and at J to 6 bases, leaving 4 bases not matched to a gene. CDR1 is SGHRS and CDR2 is YFSETQ in the germline V gene. The CDR3 loop is CASSLDRGQGQPQHF. DNA of the CDR3: TGCGCCAGCAGCTTGGACAGGGGGCAGGGTCAGCCCCAGCATTTT.

The chain combines TRBV7-6 with TRBJ2-2; possible D gene TRBD2, 5 bases. V shed 3 bases and J shed 7 bases, with 6 bases lying between them. This CDR3 contains 12 residues. CDR1 is SGHVS and CDR2 is FNYEAQ in the germline V gene. The CDR3, as DNA: TGTGCCAGCAGCTTTGAGGGCGGGGAGCTGTTTTTT. Translated, it gives CASSFEGGELFF.

This clonotype was picked up a small number of times. The DNA of the CDR3 is TGTGCCAGCACTAACAGGGGGCGGTCTTATAATTCACCCCTCCACTTT. Translated, it gives CASTNRGRSYNSPLHF. J is TRBJ1-6 and V is TRBV28; 9 positions agree with TRBD1. V dropped 7 bases and J dropped 4; count of bases not matched to a gene: 8. The CDR3 runs 16 residues. CDR1 and CDR2 (germline): MDHEN, SYDVKM.

The chain has TRBV20-1 and TRBJ1-4; unclear D gene. V lost 1 base, J lost 0 bases, and 6 bases lay in between. CDR3 length equals 14 residues. Germline CDR1 is DFQATT and CDR2 is SNEGSKA (reference sequence). CDR3 sequence reads: CSARAHPTNEKLFF. The CDR3 region has the DNA TGCAGTGCTAGAGCCCACCCAACTAATGAAAAACTGTTTTTT.

This clonotype was seen a few times. The chain is built from TRBV20-1 and TRBJ2-1, with 8 positions matching TRBD2. Germline CDR1 reads DFQATT; CDR2 reads SNEGSKA (reference sequence). The CDR3 extends over 14 amino acids. V lost 2 bases and J lost 5; bases outside the gene matches: 5. The CDR3 DNA reads as TGCAGTGCTAGACCGGGACTAGATAACAATGAGCAGTTCTTC. Protein product: CSARPGLDNNEQFF.

This rearrangement joins TRBV9 to TRBJ2-4; 10 bases line up with TRBD2. The CDR3 is 16 amino acids. Germline V gene lookup returns CDR1 SGDLS and CDR2 YYNGEE. The ends lost 5 bases at V and 0 bases at J; junction bases unmatched: 5. CDR3 loop: CASSSSGGLAKNIQYF. DNA for the CDR3: TGTGCCAGCAGTTCTAGCGGGGGCCTAGCCAAAAACATTCAGTACTTC.

Worth noting for this clonotype: A much more abundant neighbour one base away suggests this may be a read error. The V and J genes are TRBV11-2 and TRBJ2-1; D is uncertain. The DNA end is more similar to TRBJ2-7, so the J call may be wrong. Germline assignment: CDR1 SGHAT and CDR2 FQNNGV. CDR3 size: 14 residues. CDR3 residues: CASSLVAVYNEQYF. DNA of the CDR3: TGTGCCAGCAGCTTAGTCGCAGTCTACAATGAGCAGTACTTC.

This rearrangement joins TRBV6-1 to TRBJ2-7; TRBD2 matches 8 bases. J was trimmed by 7 bases and V by 8 bases; bases with no gene match: 19. The CDR3 covers 16 residues. Germline CDR1 reads MNHNS; CDR2 reads SASEGT. The CDR3 loop is CASVEPLLAAVDEQYF. In DNA form, the CDR3 reads TGTGCCAGCGTGGAGCCCCTACTAGCGGCTGTAGATGAGCAGTACTTC.

The sample holds a few counts of this clonotype. The rearrangement uses TRBV4-2 and TRBJ2-1, with 10 bases aligning to TRBD2. Germline values: CDR1 LGHNA, CDR2 YNFKEQ. This CDR3 is 16 amino acids long. With 1 base clipped from V and 4 bases from J, the junction kept 4 bases outside the gene matches. CDR3 sequence (DNA): TGTGCCAGCAGCCAAGCTAGCGGGAGTGTTTACAATGAGCAGTTCTTC. It encodes CASSQASGSVYNEQFF.

The rearrangement joins TRBV5-1 to TRBJ1-4, with a possible D match to TRBD1 (5 bases). Per the germline V gene, CDR1 is SGHRS and CDR2 is YFSETQ. The CDR3 runs 19 residues. Trimming stripped 0 bases from V and 8 bases from J, with 26 bases between. CDR3 region: CASSLVQAPHLTNGEKLFF. The CDR3 bases are TGCGCCAGCAGCTTGGTACAGGCTCCTCACCTAACCAATGGGGAAAAACTGTTTTTT.

The J gene is TRBJ2-1, the V gene TRBV5-1, with 10 bases identical to TRBD2. With the DNA end fitting TRBJ2-7 better, the J assignment may be wrong. CDR1 and CDR2 from the germline V gene are SGHRS and YFSETQ. The CDR3 totals 17 residues. The DNA of the CDR3 is TGCGCCAGCAGCTTCCAGCGGGGGGGCCGGTCCTACAATGAGCAGTACTTC. It translates to CASSFQRGGRSYNEQYF.

The rearrangement links TRBV12-3 or TRBV12-4 to TRBJ1-1; no clear D gene. The CDR3 extends over 14 amino acids. The germline V and J ends were trimmed by 1 base and 4 bases, with 10 bases remaining between them. The CDR3 is CASSLDPGPTEAFF. In nucleotides, the CDR3 is TGTGCCAGCAGTTTAGATCCCGGCCCCACTGAAGCTTTCTTT.

This clonotype was picked up a small number of times. The V and J genes are TRBV5-1 and TRBJ1-5; 8 nucleotides match TRBD1. The germline V gene encodes CDR1 SGHRS and CDR2 YFSETQ. The trim removed 4 bases at V and 5 bases at J, leaving 5 bases unmatched. The CDR3 length is 14 residues. CDR3 loop: CASSPKQGDQPQHF. CDR3 nucleotides: TGCGCCAGCAGCCCAAAACAGGGGGATCAGCCCCAGCATTTT. The whole variable domain, remainder taken from reference TRBV5-1 and TRBJ1-5, is KAGVTQTPRYLIKTRGQQVTLSCSPISGHRSVSWYQQTPGQGLQFLFEYFSETQRNKGNFPGRFSGRQFSNSRSEMNVSTLELGDSALYLCASSPKQGDQPQHFGDGTRLSIL.

Turning to this clonotype: Possible read error: a much larger clone is one base away. J is TRBJ1-2 and V is TRBV27; 8 nucleotides align to TRBD1. The germline V gene has CDR1 MNHEY and CDR2 SMNVEV (reference sequence). V dropped 4 bases and J dropped 6; count of bases not matched to a gene: 4. The CDR3 covers 13 residues. CDR3 region: CASSWTGSDGYTF. The CDR3 region has the DNA TGTGCCAGCAGTTGGACAGGGTCAGATGGCTACACCTTC.

The V gene is TRBV29-1, the J gene TRBJ2-7, with D possibly being TRBD1 (6 bases). Germline V gene data show CDR1 as SQVTM and CDR2 as ANQGSEA. V lost 6 bases and J lost 4, with 16 bases in between. The CDR3 spans 13 residues. The CDR3 bases are TGCAGCGTCAAGGGGGTAGGGGTGTACGAGCAGTACTTC. This codes for CSVKGVGVYEQYF.